The sequence of this TCR beta chain was determined in a study of blood T cell repertoires in COVID-19. In the study overall: Acute and convalescent COVID-19 samples came from the United States, Italy and Spain.

The protocol was immunoSEQ multiplex PCR, while the TCRdb copy is restricted to in-frame clones and leaves out a portion. The data hold about 62,000 clones, with around 82% observed a single time. In this sample, this clone turned up once. This is likely a read error, given that the CDR3 carries no conserved phenylalanine or tryptophan at its end. Because the CDR3's place on the DNA is in doubt, the DNA is left out and the CDR3 is given as listed by TCRdb. The length of the CDR3 is 8 amino acids, counting both ends. Germline CDR1 reads SQVTM; CDR2 reads ANQGSEA. The receptor comes from a human donor in a cohort sampled during active COVID-19. The sequenced material came from peripheral blood. The genes are TRBV29-1 and TRBJ1-2. The CDR3 reads CSVEREGI.